These 8 T cell receptor beta chains originate from one sample sequenced in a study of CD8 T cells in ankylosing spondylitis (dated by TCRdb to between 2016 and 2019). Libraries were prepared through 5' RACE. The sequencer was an Illumina HiSeq 2500. TCRdb ran its own pipeline on the public reads, namely fastp trimming at Q25 and MiXCR clone calling, and kept in-frame beta chains. Rows are unified per CDR3 protein, each entry keeping the most common DNA and genes. This sample has 200,000 to 300,000 distinct CDR3 sequences in its table, and over 9.5% of those were observed once. Jointly, the top ten make up around 3% of the sample. Material for sequencing was blood, either unsorted or a sorted T cell fraction (not recorded which). The receptor source for this set is a male donor with ankylosing spondylitis or in good health (not recorded which).

The sample holds many counts of this clonotype. DNA of the CDR3: TGCAGTGCTACCTCGACAGAGAACACTGAAGCTTTCTTT. As protein: CSATSTENTEAFF. The V call is TRBV20-1, the J call TRBJ1-1; D is possibly TRBD1 (5 bases). The CDR3 sequence is 13 residues long. Germline CDR1 and CDR2: DFQATT and SNEGSKA (reference sequence). V dropped 4 bases and J dropped 1 base, with 10 bases sitting between them.

At least ten counts were recorded for this clonotype. The genes are TRBV5-1 and TRBJ1-6, with unresolved D. The CDR3 runs 14 residues. Trimming removed 3 bases at V and 8 bases at J, with 12 bases between. Germline loops: CDR1 SGHRS, CDR2 YFSETQ. CDR3 sequence: CASSSGSQYSPLHF. The CDR3 DNA follows: TGCGCCAGCAGCTCCGGGTCACAGTATTCACCCCTCCACTTT.

This clonotype was seen repeatedly, ten times or more. The CDR3 loop reads CASSQLGENEAFF. The DNA for the CDR3 is TGTGCCAGCAGTCAATTGGGGGAAAATGAAGCTTTCTTT. The rearrangement links TRBV2 to TRBJ1-1; tentative D call: TRBD1 (5 bases). The CDR3 is 13 amino acids. V dropped 5 bases and J dropped 7 bases, with 14 bases sitting between them. CDR1 is SNHLY, CDR2 FYNNEI, per germline.

This clonotype was seen only a few times. The chain couples TRBV10-3 to TRBJ1-5, with 7 nucleotides matching TRBD1. Germline trimming cut 6 bases from V and 4 bases from J; bases unmatched to any gene: 3. Germline V gene lookup returns CDR1 ENHRY and CDR2 SYGVKD. The CDR3 contains 13 residues. The CDR3 coding sequence is TGTGCCATCAGGGGGACAGCTAATCAGCCCCAGCATTTT. Translating it yields CAIRGTANQPQHF.

This clonotype was seen repeatedly, ten times or more. The chain links TRBV20-1 to TRBJ2-3; D is possibly TRBD1 (6 bases). The germline CDR1 and CDR2 sequences are DFQATT and SNEGSKA (reference sequence). The V and J ends lost 4 bases and 1 base respectively, with 9 bases between them. The CDR3 consists of 13 residues. CDR3 sequence reads: CSATRTGTDTQYF. Written as DNA, the CDR3 is TGCAGTGCTACACGGACAGGCACAGATACGCAGTATTTT.

In this sample, this clonotype turned up many times. This chain joins TRBV27 and TRBJ1-5; no definite D call. The CDR3 has 15 residues. With 2 bases removed from V and 4 bases from J, the gap between germline ends came to 12 bases. Germline CDR1 reads MNHEY; CDR2 reads SMNVEV (reference sequence). Here the CDR3 reads CASSLIGNGNQPQHF. In DNA, the CDR3 is TGTGCCAGCAGTTTAATAGGGAATGGGAATCAGCCCCAGCATTTT.

There are many counts of this clonotype. This chain uses TRBV24-1 with TRBJ1-2; 9 bases map to TRBD1. Germline values: CDR1 KGHDR, CDR2 SFDVKD. J gave up 6 bases and V 5 bases, and 12 bases lay outside the gene matches. The CDR3 runs 16 residues. CDR3 loop: CATSGPGQGRGNGYTF. CDR3 sequence (DNA): TGTGCCACCAGTGGCCCGGGACAGGGACGTGGAAATGGCTACACCTTC.

In regard to this clonotype: A much more abundant neighbour one base away suggests this may be a read error. The V call is TRBV7-2, the J call TRBJ2-3; no reliable D call. Trimming pared 9 bases from V and 8 bases from J, leaving 12 bases between. Germline loops: CDR1 SGHTA, CDR2 FQGNSA. This CDR3 is built from 11 residues. The chain's CDR3 is CASALTRTQYF. CDR3 nucleotide sequence: TGTGCCAGTGCTTTAACGCGTACGCAGTATTTT.